This TCR beta chain was sequenced during a study of CD8 T cells in Susac syndrome. RNA was extracted with the RNeasy kit, and a quantity of 0.5 to 1 ug was reverse transcribed using random hexamers. Each CDR3 protein gets one entry after TCRdb re-called the immunoSEQ multiplex PCR reads with MiXCR. The sample holds tens of thousands of distinct CDR3 sequences, around nine tenths seen once. TCR beta from blood CD8+ and CD4+ T cells was sequenced. Germline V gene sequence: CDR1 MNHEY, CDR2 SMNVEV (reference sequence). The V end was cut by 2 bases, the J end by 12 bases, with 16 bases between. There are 14 residues in the CDR3.

The clonotype was recovered from a human donor with multiple sclerosis. Material for sequencing was CD8+ T cells from PBMCs. This chain links TRBV27 with TRBJ1-4; no clear D gene. As DNA, the CDR3 is TGTGCCAGCAGTTTAGTCCACCGTCGGGGAGAACTGTTTTTT. This encodes CASSLVHRRGELFF.